The 25 T cell receptor beta chains given below trace back to one sample, sequenced in a study of CD8+CD57+ T cells in acquired aplastic anemia. Only patients with CD8+CD57+ cell expansion on flow cytometry were chosen for sequencing. TCR beta VDJ combinations and CDR3 sequences were profiled from genomic DNA. TCRdb re-derived calls from the reads in MiXCR, one entry per CDR3 protein. This sample yields some 200,000 distinct CDR3 sequences, of which around 48% are seen a single time; about 1.8% belongs to the top ten. The sequencing input was sorted CD4+, CD8+, or CD8+CD57+ T cells (not recorded which) from PBMCs. These receptors all stem from a human donor with aplastic anemia.

The V and J genes are TRBV7-8 and TRBJ2-7; 12 bases match TRBD2. CDR1 SGHVS and CDR2 FQNEAQ come from the germline V gene. Losses at the gene ends were 6 bases for V and 3 bases for J; bases not matched to a gene: 6. CDR3 length equals 15 residues. Here the CDR3 reads CASSSTSGGNYEQYF. CDR3 in DNA: TGTGCCAGCAGTTCGACTAGCGGGGGAAACTACGAGCAGTACTTC.

This chain joins TRBV10-3 and TRBJ2-3; D unresolved. The CDR3 runs to 11 residues. CDR1 ENHRY and CDR2 SYGVKD come from the germline V gene. The V and J ends lost 4 bases and 6 bases respectively, with 5 bases between them. For the CDR3, the DNA is TGTGCCATCAGTGGGGATGATACGCAGTATTTT. It specifies CAISGDDTQYF.

This clonotype was seen at least ten times. This chain uses TRBV5-1 with TRBJ2-1; the D gene is possibly TRBD2 (6 bases). Germline values: CDR1 SGHRS, CDR2 YFSETQ. This CDR3 spans 14 amino acids. The V end lost 2 bases, the J end lost 7 bases, and 13 bases lay between the germline ends. The CDR3 is CASSFPGTRNEQFF. The CDR3 region has the DNA TGCGCCAGCAGCTTCCCCGGGACTCGTAATGAGCAGTTCTTC. Full variable domain (missing parts from reference TRBV5-1 and TRBJ2-1): KAGVTQTPRYLIKTRGQQVTLSCSPISGHRSVSWYQQTPGQGLQFLFEYFSETQRNKGNFPGRFSGRQFSNSRSEMNVSTLELGDSALYLCASSFPGTRNEQFFGPGTRLTVL.

This chain connects TRBV29-1 to TRBJ1-2; D unclear. The CDR3 contains 12 residues. Germline assignment: CDR1 SQVTM and CDR2 ANQGSEA. Trimming stripped 7 bases from V and 4 bases from J, with 13 bases between. The CDR3 DNA reads TGCAGCGCCGAACCCGGCGGCTATGGCTACACCTTC. Protein sequence: CSAEPGGYGYTF.

This clonotype was detected a few times. This CDR3 reads CATSRSPGTGFEQYF. CDR3 nucleotides: TGTGCCACCAGCAGAAGTCCCGGGACAGGGTTCGAGCAGTACTTC. The V gene is TRBV15, the J gene TRBJ2-7; 9 positions agree with TRBD1. Germline V gene data show CDR1 as LNHNV and CDR2 as YYDKDF (reference sequence). The CDR3 contains 15 residues. V gave up 2 bases and J gave up 6 bases; unmatched junction bases: 8. Using reference TRBV15 and TRBJ2-7 for the parts outside the CDR3, the full variable domain is DAMVIQNPRYQVTQFGKPVTLSCSQTLNHNVMYWYQQKSSQAPKLLFHYYDKDFNNEADTPDNFQSRRPNTSFCFLDIRSPGLGDTAMYLCATSRSPGTGFEQYFGPGTRLTVT.

In its sample, this clonotype was seen many times. This sequence joins TRBV30 and TRBJ1-5, with no clear D. Germline V gene lookup returns CDR1 GTSNPN and CDR2 SVGIG (reference sequence). CDR3 length: 13 amino acids. The germline V and J ends were trimmed by 7 bases and 0 bases, with 10 bases remaining between them. CDR3 coding DNA: TGTGCCTATTCAGCATATAGCAATCAGCCCCAGCATTTT. This encodes CAYSAYSNQPQHF.

This clonotype was counted a few times. The V gene is TRBV10-3, the J gene TRBJ1-1; D not certain. The CDR3 contains 14 residues. Germline V gene sequence: CDR1 ENHRY, CDR2 SYGVKD. Between the trimmed V and J ends, which lost 4 bases and 0 bases, there was a span of 9 bases. The CDR3 nucleotides are TGTGCCATCAGTGTCGGCATACTGAACACTGAAGCTTTCTTT. Translating it yields CAISVGILNTEAFF.

At least ten counts were recorded for this clonotype. The chain couples TRBV2 to TRBJ2-7, with D uncertain. The CDR3 contains 14 residues. The ends were cut back, 7 bases at V and 2 bases at J, with 15 bases in the middle. Germline V gives CDR1 SNHLY, CDR2 FYNNEI. The CDR3 loop is CASKAFFSAYEQYF. Written as DNA, the CDR3 is TGTGCCAGCAAAGCTTTCTTCTCTGCCTACGAGCAGTACTTC.

The V gene is TRBV7-3, the J gene TRBJ2-5, with 11 bases lining up with TRBD2. CDR1 and CDR2 from the germline V gene are SGHTA and FQGTGA. With 4 bases clipped from V and 5 bases from J, the junction kept 0 bases outside the gene matches. The CDR3 has 13 residues. The CDR3 sequence: CASSWTSGETQYF. CDR3 coding DNA: TGTGCCAGCAGCTGGACTAGCGGGGAGACCCAGTACTTC.

This clonotype was seen a handful of times. The chain has TRBV25-1 and TRBJ1-5, with D possibly TRBD1 on 5 matching bases. CDR1 is MGHDK, CDR2 SYGVNS, per germline. This CDR3 is built from 16 residues. Deletions cut 2 bases from V and 3 bases from J, with 14 bases between. The CDR3 reads CASSEGGAGINQPQHF. In DNA form, the CDR3 reads TGTGCCAGCAGTGAAGGCGGGGCAGGGATCAATCAGCCCCAGCATTTT.

This clonotype was seen ten or more times. The chain has TRBV5-4 and TRBJ2-3, with D possibly TRBD1 on 6 matching bases. Germline assignment: CDR1 SGHNT and CDR2 YYREEE (reference sequence). The germline V and J ends were trimmed by 9 bases and 3 bases, with 26 bases remaining between them. The CDR3 has 17 amino acids. The DNA of the CDR3 is TGTGCCACTGCCCTGGGGGATGGGGGCCGCGGGACAGATACGCAGTATTTT. Its protein product is CATALGDGGRGTDTQYF.

This clonotype was found a few times. V is TRBV20-1 and J is TRBJ2-3; TRBD1 aligns across 7 bases. Looked up from germline, CDR1 is DFQATT and CDR2 is SNEGSKA (reference sequence). The CDR3 extends over 12 amino acids. The CDR3 protein is CSHERSGGTQYF. As DNA, the CDR3 is TGCAGCCACGAGCGGTCAGGGGGTACGCAGTATTTT.

This clonotype was detected a few times. This chain uses TRBV12-3 or TRBV12-4 with TRBJ1-1, with 8 bases that match TRBD1. With 6 bases clipped from V and 5 bases from J, the junction kept 14 bases outside the gene matches. This CDR3 contains 16 residues. The CDR3 sequence is CASRQHGQGEGTEAFF. CDR3 in DNA: TGTGCCAGCAGACAACACGGACAGGGAGAGGGGACTGAAGCTTTCTTT.

This chain joins TRBV12-3 or TRBV12-4 and TRBJ2-7; a weak D match, TRBD1 (6 bases). Trimming stripped 7 bases from V and 3 bases from J, with 13 bases between. The CDR3 extends over 13 amino acids. Here the CDR3 DNA reads TGTGCCAGCACTATGGGACATAGCTACGAGCAGTACTTC. This gives the protein CASTMGHSYEQYF.

This clonotype showed up just a few times. The genes are TRBV11-3 and TRBJ1-1; TRBD1 matches at 9 bases. CDR3 length: 15 residues. The V gene's germline CDR1 is SGHNT and CDR2 YENEEA. J gave up 3 bases and V 4 bases, and 6 bases lay outside the gene matches. CDR3 nucleotides: TGTGCCAGCAGCTCCAGACAGGGGGTTGACACTGAAGCTTTCTTT. This translates into CASSSRQGVDTEAFF.

This clonotype was seen only once. The chain uses TRBV7-7 and TRBJ2-7; 12 bases are a match to TRBD2. The CDR3 is made up of 15 amino acids. V trimming: 5 bases; J trimming: 1 base; junction bases outside the gene matches: 3. Germline V lookup: CDR1 SSHAT, CDR2 FNYEAQ (reference sequence). DNA for the CDR3: TGTGCCAGCAGCAAGACTAGCGGGAGATCCTACGAGCAGTACTTC. It codes for CASSKTSGRSYEQYF. Full variable domain (outside the CDR3, taken from reference TRBV7-7 and TRBJ2-7): GAGVSQSPRYKVTKRGQDVTLRCDPISSHATLYWYQQALGQGPEFLTYFNYEAQPDKSGLPSDRFSAERPEGSISTLTIQRTEQRDSAMYRCASSKTSGRSYEQYFGPGTRLTVT.

This clonotype was observed a handful of times. The rearrangement joins TRBV29-1 to TRBJ2-5, with D possibly matching TRBD1 (6 bases). The CDR3 sequence is 13 residues long. The V and J ends lost 4 bases and 5 bases respectively, with 14 bases between them. The germline V gene has CDR1 SQVTM and CDR2 ANQGSEA. The CDR3 region is CSVGGQGHETQYF. CDR3 in DNA: TGCAGCGTTGGGGGGCAGGGGCACGAGACCCAGTACTTC.

The sample holds a few counts of this clonotype. J is TRBJ2-1 and V is TRBV24-1; D call uncertain. CDR3 length: 16 residues. Germline V gene data show CDR1 as KGHDR and CDR2 as SFDVKD. Trimming removed 4 bases at V and 4 bases at J, with 16 bases between. The chain's CDR3 is CATSEFGQDPYNEQFF. The CDR3 DNA reads TGTGCCACCAGTGAGTTCGGGCAGGATCCATACAATGAGCAGTTCTTC.

This clonotype has a count of ten or more. The genes are TRBV5-6 and TRBJ1-1; 7 nucleotides agree with TRBD1. Germline loops: CDR1 SGHDT, CDR2 YYEEEE. The CDR3 contains 14 residues. The V segment lost 5 bases and the J segment 1 base; nucleotides outside the gene matches: 5. The chain's CDR3 is CASRTRQGNTEAFF. In nucleotides, the CDR3 is TGTGCCAGCAGGACTAGACAGGGGAACACTGAAGCTTTCTTT.

This clonotype was picked up many times. The chain uses TRBV12-3 or TRBV12-4 and TRBJ1-5; TRBD1 agrees at 7 bases. This CDR3 spans 14 amino acids. V shed 5 bases and J 2 bases; nucleotides not matched to a gene: 3. Written as DNA, the CDR3 is TGTGCCAGCAGTACCGGGACAGGCAATCAGCCCCAGCATTTT. As protein: CASSTGTGNQPQHF.

V usage is TRBV7-9 and J usage is TRBJ1-5, with D unresolved. Trimming left V 2 bases short and J 7 bases short, with 6 bases between. Germline CDR1 and CDR2: SEHNR and FQNEAQ (reference sequence). This CDR3 is built from 12 residues. CDR3 bases: TGTGCCAGCAGCTTATTTGAACAGCCCCAGCATTTT. Amino acids: CASSLFEQPQHF.

This clonotype was detected only a few times. The V call is TRBV5-1, the J call TRBJ1-1; D is unclear. Germline V gene sequence: CDR1 SGHRS, CDR2 YFSETQ. V lost 0 bases and J 6 bases, leaving 15 bases between the germline ends. The CDR3 loop spans 15 amino acids. Here the CDR3 DNA reads TGCGCCAGCAGCTTGGTGCCGGGGTCTTTAGCTGAAGCTTTCTTT. It specifies CASSLVPGSLAEAFF.

This clonotype came up once. J is TRBJ1-2 and V is TRBV20-1; no firm D call. The ends were cut back, 0 bases at V and 4 bases at J, with 9 bases in the middle. CDR3 length equals 13 residues. Germline values: CDR1 DFQATT, CDR2 SNEGSKA (reference sequence). The CDR3 spells CSAREQIGYGYTF. The CDR3 DNA reads as TGCAGTGCTAGAGAACAGATTGGCTATGGCTACACCTTC.

The V and J genes are TRBV24-1 and TRBJ1-2, with a weak D call TRBD1 (6 bases). Germline CDR1 reads KGHDR; CDR2 reads SFDVKD. CDR3 length equals 13 residues. This CDR3 reads CVTSANRDHGYTF. CDR3 DNA: TGTGTCACTAGTGCCAACAGGGATCATGGCTACACCTTC.

The J gene is TRBJ2-7, the V gene TRBV27, with 8 bases fitting TRBD1. Germline CDR1 and CDR2: MNHEY and SMNVEV (reference sequence). With 0 bases clipped from V and 3 bases from J, the junction kept 19 bases outside the gene matches. This CDR3 has 20 residues. The CDR3 sequence: CASSLSTPEFFGTGVYEQYF. In DNA form, the CDR3 reads TGTGCCAGCAGTTTATCGACCCCCGAGTTTTTCGGGACAGGCGTCTACGAGCAGTACTTC.